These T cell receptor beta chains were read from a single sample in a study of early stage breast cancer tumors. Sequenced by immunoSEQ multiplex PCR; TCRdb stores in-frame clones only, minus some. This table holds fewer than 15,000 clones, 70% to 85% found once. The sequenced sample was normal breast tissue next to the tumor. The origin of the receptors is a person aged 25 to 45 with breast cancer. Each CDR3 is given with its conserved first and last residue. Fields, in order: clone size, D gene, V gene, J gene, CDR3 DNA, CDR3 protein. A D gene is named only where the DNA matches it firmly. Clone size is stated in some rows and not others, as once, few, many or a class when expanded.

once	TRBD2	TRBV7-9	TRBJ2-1	TGTGCCAGCAGCTTATATGGTAGCGGGGATTACAATGAGCAGTTCTTC	CASSLYGSGDYNEQFF
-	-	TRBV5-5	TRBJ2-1	TGTGCCAGCAGCTTCGGGCAAGGAGGGGATGAGCAGTTCTTC	CASSFGQGGDEQFF
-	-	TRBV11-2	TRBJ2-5	TGTGCCAGCAGCTTAGCCTTTTACCAGGGATCCCAAGAGACCCAGTACTTC	CASSLAFYQGSQETQYF
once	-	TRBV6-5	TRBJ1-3	TGTGCCACGATGTCTATCTCCTCTGGAAACACCATATATTTT	CATMSISSGNTIYF
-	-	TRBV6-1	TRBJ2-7	TGTGCCAGCAGTGAAATGACACGAGGCGAGCAGTACTTC	CASSEMTRGEQYF
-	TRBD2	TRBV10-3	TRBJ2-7	TGTGCCATCAGTGAGGGCGGGAGTCGCTACGAGCAGTACTTC	CAISEGGSRYEQYF
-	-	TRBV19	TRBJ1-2	TGTGCCAGTAGTATAGGCTCCTTGGCAGCTAACTATGGCTACACCTTC	CASSIGSLAANYGYTF
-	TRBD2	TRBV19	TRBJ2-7	TGTGCCAGTAGTATAGGACTAGCGGGAGGCAACTACGAGCAGTACTTC	CASSIGLAGGNYEQYF
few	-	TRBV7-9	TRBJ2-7	TGTGCCAGCAGCTTAGACTCGTACGGGACAACTTACGAGCAGTACTTC	CASSLDSYGTTYEQYF
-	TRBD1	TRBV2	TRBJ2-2	TGTGCCAGCAGTGGGGACAGGTTCACCGGGGAGCTGTTTTTT	CASSGDRFTGELFF